The 30 T cell receptor beta chains below were found in one sample sequenced in a study of cytomegalovirus exposure and HLA in healthy donors. The PCR made use of 60 Vbeta and 13 Jbeta primers. Sequencing used immunoSEQ multiplex PCR; TCRdb keeps in-frame clones, though not all of them. The data contain roughly 92,000 clones, roughly 80% of them seen just once; the ten biggest clones take up roughly 32%. The sample taken for sequencing was PBMCs. The receptors shown here come from a man aged 50 to 59 in good health and CMV-seropositive.

This clone has a handful of counts. V and J are TRBV27 and TRBJ1-5; maybe TRBD1 (6 bases). CDR3 size: 15 residues. Germline V gives CDR1 MNHEY, CDR2 SMNVEV (reference sequence). The V end lost 5 bases, the J end lost 1 base, and 12 bases lay between the germline ends. The CDR3 DNA is TGTGCCAGCAGTATTGAGGGGGAAAGCAATCAGCCCCAGCATTTT. This encodes CASSIEGESNQPQHF.

The chain couples TRBV5-1 to TRBJ1-1, with a tentative D call TRBD1 (5 bases). Germline CDR1 reads SGHRS; CDR2 reads YFSETQ. The V end was cut by 4 bases, the J end by 5 bases, with 15 bases between. CDR3 length: 14 amino acids. CDR3: CASSPSQGGTEAFF. As DNA, the CDR3 is TGCGCCAGCAGCCCTAGTCAGGGAGGAACTGAAGCTTTCTTT.

V gene TRBV10-3 combines with J gene TRBJ2-3; 9 bases fit TRBD2. The CDR3 contains 15 residues. Per germline, CDR1 ENHRY and CDR2 SYGVKD. The junction had 8 bases not matched to a gene; V was cut back by 4 bases and J by 6 bases. CDR3 sequence: CAISVSLAGSDTQYF. Written as DNA, the CDR3 is TGTGCCATCAGTGTGAGTCTAGCGGGATCGGATACGCAGTATTTT.

This rearrangement joins TRBV5-1 to TRBJ2-2, with 7 bases lining up with TRBD2. The germline V gene has CDR1 SGHRS and CDR2 YFSETQ. The CDR3 is 18 amino acids. Unmatched junction bases numbered 13, after V lost 3 bases and J lost 2 bases. This CDR3 reads CASSSPLAQSLNTGELFF. The DNA for the CDR3 is TGCGCCAGCAGCTCCCCACTAGCGCAAAGCCTTAACACCGGGGAGCTGTTTTTT.

This chain links TRBV5-1 with TRBJ2-7; tentatively, D is TRBD2 (5 bases). Germline V lookup: CDR1 SGHRS, CDR2 YFSETQ. This CDR3 has 14 residues. V lost 0 bases and J 2 bases, leaving 9 bases between the germline ends. Here the CDR3 DNA reads TGCGCCAGCAGCTTGGCCACGGAGGCCTACGAGCAGTACTTC. Encoded protein: CASSLATEAYEQYF. Together with reference TRBV5-1 and TRBJ2-7, the CDR3 gives the full variable domain: KAGVTQTPRYLIKTRGQQVTLSCSPISGHRSVSWYQQTPGQGLQFLFEYFSETQRNKGNFPGRFSGRQFSNSRSEMNVSTLELGDSALYLCASSLATEAYEQYFGPGTRLTVT.

This sequence joins TRBV5-6 and TRBJ1-1; perhaps TRBD1 as D (6 bases). The CDR3 has 13 residues. Germline lookup yields CDR1 SGHDT and CDR2 YYEEEE. Trimming took off 2 bases at V and 5 bases at J, with 10 bases between the two ends. In DNA form, the CDR3 reads TGTGCCAGCAGCTTATCAGGGGTTACTGAAGCTTTCTTT. This translates into CASSLSGVTEAFF. Complete variable domain (other parts from reference TRBV5-6 and TRBJ1-1): DAGVTQSPTHLIKTRGQQVTLRCSPKSGHDTVSWYQQALGQGPQFIFQYYEEEERQRGNFPDRFSGHQFPNYSSELNVNALLLGDSALYLCASSLSGVTEAFFGQGTRLTVV.

In its sample, this clone was seen once. The chain has TRBV2 and TRBJ1-3, with D maybe TRBD1 (5 bases). This CDR3 has 15 amino acids. The germline V gene has CDR1 SNHLY and CDR2 FYNNEI. V was clipped by 5 bases and J by 4 bases, with 15 bases between them. CDR3: CASSPGLPGGNTIYF. The DNA of the CDR3 is TGTGCCAGCAGTCCGGGACTCCCGGGAGGAAACACCATATATTTT.

V and J are TRBV5-1 and TRBJ2-3; D is unresolved. Germline CDR1 reads SGHRS; CDR2 reads YFSETQ. Trimming pared 4 bases from V and 6 bases from J, leaving 9 bases between. CDR3 length: 12 residues. The CDR3 sequence is CASSTPSDTQYF. The CDR3 nucleotides read TGCGCCAGCAGCACTCCCTCGGATACGCAGTATTTT.

The V gene is TRBV15, the J gene TRBJ2-2, with 14 bases aligning to TRBD2. The CDR3 contains 18 residues. In germline, CDR1 is LNHNV, CDR2 YYDKDF (reference sequence). With 0 bases clipped from V and 1 base from J, the junction kept 1 base outside the gene matches. The CDR3 nucleotides are TGTGCCACCAGCAGAGACGGGACTAGCGGGAGGAACACCGGGGAGCTGTTTTTT. Translated: CATSRDGTSGRNTGELFF.

The V gene is TRBV30, the J gene TRBJ1-1; tentative D call: TRBD1 (5 bases). The V end lost 3 bases, the J end lost 5 bases, and 10 bases lay between the germline ends. This CDR3 has 12 residues. Germline V gives CDR1 GTSNPN, CDR2 SVGIG (reference sequence). CDR3 sequence reads: CAWRGTETEAFF. Written as DNA, the CDR3 is TGTGCCTGGAGGGGGACTGAGACTGAAGCTTTCTTT.

V usage is TRBV15 and J usage is TRBJ2-7, with D possibly TRBD2 on 6 matching bases. The CDR3 covers 16 residues. In germline, CDR1 is LNHNV, CDR2 YYDKDF (reference sequence). With 4 bases removed from V and 5 bases from J, the gap between germline ends came to 21 bases. In nucleotides, the CDR3 is TGTGCCACCAGCACCCTCCTGGGGGAGGTAGGCCACGAGCAGTACTTC. As protein: CATSTLLGEVGHEQYF.

The sample holds a few counts of this clone. The rearrangement joins TRBV7-8 to TRBJ1-6, with D possibly being TRBD1 (5 bases). V was trimmed by 1 base and J by 15 bases, leaving 10 bases between them. CDR1 is SGHVS and CDR2 is FQNEAQ in the germline V gene. The CDR3 sequence is 12 residues long. The CDR3 sequence: CASSLGGQRLHF. The CDR3 region has the DNA TGTGCCAGCAGCTTAGGGGGCCAGCGCCTCCACTTT.

Note on this clone: One end of the junction is discordant with germline, which a read error may explain. The V and J genes are TRBV7-9 and TRBJ2-7; 8 positions agree with TRBD1. Germline-derived CDR1 and CDR2 are SEHNR and FQNEAQ (reference sequence). The CDR3 covers 14 residues. CDR3 nucleotide sequence: TGTTCCAGCAGCTTTACAGGGGGGTTCTACGAGCAGTACTTC. Translating gives CSSSFTGGFYEQYF.

This chain joins TRBV7-3 and TRBJ1-2; the match to TRBD1 covers 7 bases. Trimming removed 5 bases from V and 5 bases from J; junction bases left unmatched: 5. Germline-derived CDR1 and CDR2 are SGHTA and FQGTGA. This CDR3 is built from 13 residues. The CDR3 DNA is TGTGCCAGCAGCCGGGACAGTCAGTATGGCTACACCTTC. The encoded protein is CASSRDSQYGYTF.

The chain carries TRBV6-1 and TRBJ2-7; D possibly corresponds to TRBD2 (5 bases). Between the trimmed V and J ends, which lost 8 bases and 2 bases, there was a span of 16 bases. Germline V lookup: CDR1 MNHNS, CDR2 SASEGT. The CDR3 length is 14 residues. CDR3 protein: CASRSSSGAYEQYF. The CDR3 DNA sequence: TGTGCCAGCCGTAGCTCCAGCGGCGCCTACGAGCAGTACTTC.

Only one count was recorded for this clone. The chain links TRBV28 to TRBJ1-1; D is unclear. The V gene's germline CDR1 is MDHEN and CDR2 SYDVKM. Trimming removed 5 bases from V and 0 bases from J, with 13 bases in between. The length of the CDR3 is 15 residues. CDR3 amino acids: CASSPWANMNTEAFF. The CDR3 nucleotides are TGTGCCAGCAGTCCGTGGGCAAACATGAACACTGAAGCTTTCTTT.

This clone occurred a few times. The J gene is TRBJ1-1, the V gene TRBV2; D is perhaps TRBD1 (6 bases). Germline V gene lookup returns CDR1 SNHLY and CDR2 FYNNEI. Trimming took off 5 bases at V and 0 bases at J, with 10 bases between the two ends. CDR3 length equals 14 residues. The CDR3 DNA is TGTGCCAGCAGTTTCGACAGGCTGAACACTGAAGCTTTCTTT. Translation: CASSFDRLNTEAFF.

The chain joins TRBV5-1 to TRBJ1-6, with 8 bases lining up with TRBD1. After removal of 2 bases from V and 8 bases from J, the junction contained 6 bases not matched to a gene. Per the germline V gene, CDR1 is SGHRS and CDR2 is YFSETQ. CDR3 length: 15 amino acids. CDR3 bases: TGCGCCAGCAGCTTCACGGGACAGGAGGATTCACCCCTCCACTTT. It yields the protein CASSFTGQEDSPLHF.

The chain joins TRBV18 to TRBJ2-1; the match to TRBD1 covers 9 bases. Germline V gene lookup returns CDR1 KGHSH and CDR2 LQKENI. The junction had 7 bases not matched to a gene; V was cut back by 6 bases and J by 4 bases. This CDR3 is 15 amino acids long. The CDR3 protein is CASSSDRGSYNEQFF. The DNA for the CDR3 is TGTGCCAGCTCTTCCGACAGGGGGTCGTACAATGAGCAGTTCTTC.

This sequence joins TRBV19 and TRBJ2-5; D gene unclear. The germline V gene has CDR1 LNHDA and CDR2 SQIVND (reference sequence). The CDR3 spans 13 residues. V lost 4 bases, J lost 3 bases, and 9 bases lay in between. The CDR3 loop reads CASSTVPEETQYF. CDR3 DNA sequence: TGTGCCAGTAGTACGGTCCCGGAAGAGACCCAGTACTTC.

This clone was recorded only once. This same CDR3 is encoded by further DNA sequences in the sample. The gene calls are TRBV10-3 and TRBJ2-3; D unresolved. The CDR3 consists of 12 residues. CDR1 is ENHRY, CDR2 SYGVKD, per germline. Trimming took 3 bases from V and 4 from J, leaving 5 bases between them. CDR3 loop: CAISESSDTQYF. DNA of the CDR3: TGTGCCATCAGTGAATCGTCAGATACGCAGTATTTT.

This chain uses TRBV30 with TRBJ1-2; weak D call: TRBD1 (6 bases). The germline V gene has CDR1 GTSNPN and CDR2 SVGIG (reference sequence). The CDR3 is 13 amino acids. The V gene lost 2 bases and the J gene lost 4 bases, with 11 bases spanning the gap. In DNA form, the CDR3 reads TGTGCCTGGAGTTCTCCACAGGGCTATGGCTACACCTTC. It codes for CAWSSPQGYGYTF.

The chain recombines TRBV29-1 with TRBJ1-2, with 8 nucleotides matching TRBD1. The germline CDR1 and CDR2 sequences are SQVTM and ANQGSEA. The CDR3 consists of 12 residues. J lost 7 bases, V lost 4 bases, and 5 bases had no gene match. CDR3 sequence reads: CSVGKDRVGYTF. CDR3 DNA: TGCAGCGTTGGTAAGGACAGGGTTGGCTACACCTTC. The full variable domain, rest sourced from reference TRBV29-1 and TRBJ1-2, is SAVISQKPSRDICQRGTSLTIQCQVDSQVTMMFWYRQQPGQSLTLIATANQGSEATYESGFVIDKFPISRPNLTFSTLTVSNMSPEDSSIYLCSVGKDRVGYTFGSGTRLTVV.

This clone was picked up a small number of times. The gene calls are TRBV18 and TRBJ1-1; TRBD1 agrees at 9 bases. V lost 3 bases and J lost 3; bases outside the gene matches: 11. The CDR3 contains 17 residues. Germline lookup yields CDR1 KGHSH and CDR2 LQKENI. The CDR3 DNA reads as TGTGCCAGCTCACCGACAAGTCCCGGGACAGGGTACACTGAAGCTTTCTTT. Its translation is CASSPTSPGTGYTEAFF.

This clone came up a few times. The V and J genes are TRBV25-1 and TRBJ2-1; 14 bases map to TRBD2. Trimming at V came to 2 bases and at J to 8 bases, leaving 5 bases not matched to a gene. The CDR3 runs 16 residues. Germline V gene data show CDR1 as MGHDK and CDR2 as SYGVNS. CDR3 protein: CASSEPGTSGSYEQFF. CDR3 DNA sequence: TGTGCCAGCAGTGAACCCGGGACTAGCGGGAGTTATGAGCAGTTCTTC.

The genes are TRBV30 and TRBJ2-2; 7 bases agree with TRBD2. The V segment lost 4 bases and the J segment 3 bases; nucleotides outside the gene matches: 14. The CDR3 is 17 amino acids. CDR1 and CDR2 from the germline V gene are GTSNPN and SVGIG (reference sequence). CDR3 nucleotide sequence: TGTGCCTGGAAGAGAGGAGCGGGACGAGGAGACACCGGGGAGCTGTTTTTT. Translation: CAWKRGAGRGDTGELFF.

The rearrangement uses TRBV19 and TRBJ2-5; 9 bases match TRBD1. The CDR3 sequence is 13 residues long. The ends lost 7 bases at V and 11 bases at J; junction bases unmatched: 11. CDR1 LNHDA and CDR2 SQIVND come from the germline V gene (reference sequence). CDR3 coding DNA: TGTGCCAGTAAACGGGACAGGGAATCGGAGCAGTACTTC. Translated: CASKRDRESEQYF.

The V call is TRBV29-1, the J call TRBJ2-5, with a possible D match to TRBD1 (5 bases). The better agreement between TRBJ2-7 and the DNA end casts doubt on the J call. CDR3 size: 13 residues. Looked up from germline, CDR1 is SQVTM and CDR2 is ANQGSEA. The CDR3 reads CSVRRQGTYEQYF. The CDR3 DNA is TGCAGCGTCCGGCGGCAGGGAACCTACGAGCAGTACTTC.

This clone was observed a few times. V usage is TRBV5-1 and J usage is TRBJ2-3, with D uncertain. Germline assignment: CDR1 SGHRS and CDR2 YFSETQ. The CDR3 runs 16 residues. V dropped 0 bases and J dropped 2 bases, with 13 bases sitting between them. The CDR3 sequence is CASSLGLSGYTDTQYF. The CDR3 DNA sequence: TGCGCCAGCAGCTTGGGACTTTCCGGCTACACAGATACGCAGTATTTT.

The chain is built from TRBV19 and TRBJ1-1; D may be TRBD1 (6 bases). Between the trimmed V and J ends, which lost 7 bases and 2 bases, there was a span of 20 bases. CDR3 size: 16 residues. The germline V gene encodes CDR1 LNHDA and CDR2 SQIVND (reference sequence). The CDR3 DNA sequence: TGTGCCAGTACCCTAATCCCGACAGGCGATAACACTGAAGCTTTCTTT. This translates into CASTLIPTGDNTEAFF.